The present entry profiles one T cell receptor (beta chain) with its context. This sample is drawn from a study of CD8 T cells in Susac syndrome. The CDR3 length is 14 residues. From germline, CDR1 is MNHEY and CDR2 SMNVEV (reference sequence). V gave up 6 bases and J gave up 1 base, with 13 bases separating them. RNA amounts of 0.5 to 1 ug underwent reverse transcription with random hexamers. TCRdb reprocessed the immunoSEQ multiplex PCR reads with MiXCR, giving one entry per CDR3 protein. Seen here are 150,000 to 200,000 distinct CDR3 sequences, approximately 95% observed once, and the top ten hold approximately 0.15%.

V is TRBV27 and J is TRBJ2-7; D is perhaps TRBD1 (6 bases). Sequenced sample: CD8+ T cells from PBMCs. The clonotype comes from a human donor with Susac syndrome. In DNA, the CDR3 is TGTGCCAGCAGAACAGGGATTAGGTCCTACGAGCAGTACTTC. Translating gives CASRTGIRSYEQYF.